This T cell receptor beta chain was sequenced for a study of blood T cell repertoires in COVID-19. Study details: COVID-19 samples collected from the United States, Italy and Spain covered acute and convalescent phases. PBMCs, B-cell-depleted T cells, or T cells provided the cDNA or gDNA that made up the material.

In the authors' workflow: Cell counts per sample came from amplifying reference gene primers. Repertoires were generated with immunoSEQ multiplex PCR, while TCRdb's copy carries only in-frame clones and drops some. V, J and clone size derive from that table, while D and trimming were established from the DNA sequence. The sample comprises a few hundred thousand clones, roughly 88% of which are singletons, and more than 9% rests with the top ten. V was trimmed by 2 bases and J by 2 bases, leaving 16 bases between them. Germline CDR1 and CDR2: SGDLS and YYNGEE. This CDR3 is built from 17 residues. V usage is TRBV9 and J usage is TRBJ2-2, with D possibly matching TRBD1 (6 bases). The sample consisted of peripheral blood. The receptor's source is a man aged 45-65 years with active or convalescent COVID-19. In DNA, the CDR3 is TGTGCCAGCAGCGTTTCACAGGGTGGAAGTAACACCGGGGAGCTGTTTTTT. Residues: CASSVSQGGSNTGELFF. The whole variable domain, filled in from reference TRBV9 and TRBJ2-2, reads DSGVTQTPKHLITATGQRVTLRCSPRSGDLSVYWYQQSLDQGLQFLIQYYNGEERAKGNILERFSAQQFPDLHSELNLSSLELGDSALYFCASSVSQGGSNTGELFFGEGSRLTVL.